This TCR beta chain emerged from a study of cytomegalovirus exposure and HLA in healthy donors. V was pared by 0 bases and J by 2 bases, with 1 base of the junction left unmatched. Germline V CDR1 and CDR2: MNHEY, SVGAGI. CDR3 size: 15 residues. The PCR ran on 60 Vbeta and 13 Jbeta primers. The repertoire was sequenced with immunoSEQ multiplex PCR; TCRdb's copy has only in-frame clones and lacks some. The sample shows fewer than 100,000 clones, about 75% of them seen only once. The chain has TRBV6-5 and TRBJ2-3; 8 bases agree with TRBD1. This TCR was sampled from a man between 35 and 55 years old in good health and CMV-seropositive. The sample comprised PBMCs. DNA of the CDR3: TGTGCCAGCAGTTACTCGGACAGGGTCACAGATACGCAGTATTTT. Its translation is CASSYSDRVTDTQYF.